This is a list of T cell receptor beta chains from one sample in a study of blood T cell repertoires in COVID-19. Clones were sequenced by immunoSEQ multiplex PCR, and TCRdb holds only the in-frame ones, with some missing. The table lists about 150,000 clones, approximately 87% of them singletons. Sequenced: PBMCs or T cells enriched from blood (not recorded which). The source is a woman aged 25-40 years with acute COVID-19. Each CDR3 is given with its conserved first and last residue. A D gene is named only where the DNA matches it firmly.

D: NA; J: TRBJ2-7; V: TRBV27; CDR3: CASSFDSSYEQYF
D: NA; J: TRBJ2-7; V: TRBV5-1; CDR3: CASSLAGTRTSEQYF
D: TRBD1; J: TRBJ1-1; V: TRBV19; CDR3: CASSSRDRGRIHGVDTEAFF
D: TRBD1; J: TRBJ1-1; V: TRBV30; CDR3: CACLTGGLSEAFF
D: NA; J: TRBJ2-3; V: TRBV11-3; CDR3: CASSLQGTDTQYF
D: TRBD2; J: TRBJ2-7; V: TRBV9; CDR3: CASSAASGPSYEQYF
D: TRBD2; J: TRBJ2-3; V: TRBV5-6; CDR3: CASSETSGLTDTQYF
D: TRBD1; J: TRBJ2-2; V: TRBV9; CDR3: CASSVGGQGAGGELFF
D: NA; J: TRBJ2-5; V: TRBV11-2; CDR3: CASSSLRGIGETQYF
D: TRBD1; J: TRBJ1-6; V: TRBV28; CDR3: CASADRGSNSPLHF
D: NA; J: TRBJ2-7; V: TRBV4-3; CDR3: CASSPKRAYEQYF
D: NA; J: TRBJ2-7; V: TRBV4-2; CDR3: CASSQVSRQPTYEQYF
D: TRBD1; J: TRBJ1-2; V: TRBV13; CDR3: CASSPPWGQGLDGYTF
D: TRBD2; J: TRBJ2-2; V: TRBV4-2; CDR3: CASSPGGAPGLAGGFAGELFF
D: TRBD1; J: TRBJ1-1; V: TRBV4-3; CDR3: CASSRVQGKHTEAFF
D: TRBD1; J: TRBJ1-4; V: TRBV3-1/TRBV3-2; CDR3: CASSQGGTGSPPEKLFF
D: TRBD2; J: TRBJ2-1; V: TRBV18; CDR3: CASSDGLVGEFF
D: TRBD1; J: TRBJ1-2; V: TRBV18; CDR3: CASSLIPGQGFTF
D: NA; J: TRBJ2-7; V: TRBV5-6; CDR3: CASSFGGLYYEQYF
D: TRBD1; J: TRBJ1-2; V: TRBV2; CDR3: CASIDRGDYGYTF
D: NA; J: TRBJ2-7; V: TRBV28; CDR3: CASNRDTDYEQYF
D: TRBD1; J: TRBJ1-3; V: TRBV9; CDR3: CASSVNRGAGNTIYF
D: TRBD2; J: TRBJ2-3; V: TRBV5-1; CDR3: CASSLASGITDTQYF
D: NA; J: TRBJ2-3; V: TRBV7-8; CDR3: CASSLVAGTDTQYF
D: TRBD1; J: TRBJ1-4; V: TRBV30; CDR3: CAWKRGPDRGDEKLFF
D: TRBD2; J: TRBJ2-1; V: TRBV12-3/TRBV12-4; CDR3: CASSSGRASSFF